This T cell receptor beta chain was identified during a study of cytomegalovirus exposure and HLA in healthy donors. Study-wide context: Inside one of the first data releases sat around 80 million unique TCRs taken from HLA-typed donors.

PCR amplification relied on 60 Vbeta primers (plus 13 Jbeta primers). Data came from immunoSEQ multiplex PCR; TCRdb stores just in-frame clones and leaves some out. This listing includes 110,000 to 150,000 clones. General observations from the study: A classifier reportedly called cytomegalovirus status with high sensitivity and specificity. Clonal expansion was found to be greater in HLA-associated TCR beta chains than in equally common others in a later analysis.

Details on this clone: Antigen unknown.

The sequence was obtained from a male donor in good health and CMV-seronegative. Sequenced material: PBMCs.

CDR3 bases: TGCAGCGTTGAAGAAGTTGTATGGTCCCAGGGGCCGGAAGAAACAGATACGCAGTATTTT. It yields the protein CSVEEVVWSQGPEETDTQYF. The V gene is TRBV29-1, the J gene TRBJ2-3, with D maybe TRBD1 (6 bases). Germline V CDR1 and CDR2: SQVTM, ANQGSEA. The CDR3 spans 20 residues. Deletions cut 0 bases from V and 3 bases from J, with 28 bases between.